This T cell receptor beta chain was captured by sequencing in a study of cytomegalovirus exposure and HLA in healthy donors. About the study: An early data release held some 85 million unique TCRs from HLA-typed donors. There were some 410 genotyped donors. Of these, roughly 80% fell in the genetic ancestry cluster associated with self-reported Caucasian donors.

As to this clone: Its antigen is still unknown. At one end the junction does not follow the germline gene, possibly because of a read error.

Primers: 60 Vbeta forward and 13 Jbeta reverse. Some clones are missing from TCRdb's copy, which holds only in-frame ones; the method was immunoSEQ multiplex PCR. The sample includes approximately 140,000 clones, approximately 78% of them seen just once. This CDR3 spans 13 amino acids. In germline, CDR1 is SGHTA, CDR2 FQGNSA. Findings and caveats of the study: Later on, analysis showed that most CMV-associated TCR beta chains appeared to be HLA-restricted. The only immune exposure information that was available was CMV serostatus.

The sample consisted of PBMCs. The clonotype originates from a woman aged 40 to 50 in good health and CMV-seropositive. V is TRBV7-2 and J is TRBJ2-7, with 7 bases matching TRBD2. The CDR3 region is CASSLVPRRELYF. CDR3 sequence (DNA): TGTGCCAGCAGCTTAGTCCCCAGGCGGGAGCTGTACTTC.